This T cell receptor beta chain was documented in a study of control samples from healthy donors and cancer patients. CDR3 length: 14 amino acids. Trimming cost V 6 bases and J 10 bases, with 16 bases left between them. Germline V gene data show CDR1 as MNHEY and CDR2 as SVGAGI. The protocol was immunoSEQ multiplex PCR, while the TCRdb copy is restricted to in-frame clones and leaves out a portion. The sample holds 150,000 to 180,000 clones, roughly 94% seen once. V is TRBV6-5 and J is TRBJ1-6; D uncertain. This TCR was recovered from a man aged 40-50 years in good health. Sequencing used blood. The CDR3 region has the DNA TGTGCCAGCAGGACGGGCCCTCGGGAATCACCCCTCCACTTT. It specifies CASRTGPRESPLHF.